The 10 T cell receptor beta chains below all came from one sample that was sequenced in a study. Cells sorted as Tregs were CD4+, CD25+ and CD127-/low. Each CDR3 protein is one row after TCRdb ran MiXCR on the 5' RACE reads. The repertoire includes 13,000 or so distinct CDR3 sequences, roughly half of them detected once, and about 12% sits in the top ten. Specimen: tumor-infiltrating Tregs sorted from the breast tumor. Source of these receptors: a female donor with breast cancer.

There are a few counts of this clonotype. The gene calls are TRBV4-2 and TRBJ2-6; a weak D match, TRBD1 (6 bases). Germline CDR1 and CDR2: LGHNA and YNFKEQ. Trimming shortened V by 0 bases and J by 4 bases, and 7 bases separated the two germline ends. The CDR3 runs 15 residues. The CDR3 loop is CASSQEGGGANVLTF. CDR3 bases: TGTGCCAGCAGCCAAGAAGGGGGAGGGGCCAACGTCCTGACTTTC.

The chain links TRBV7-3 to TRBJ2-1; D ambiguous. Germline CDR1 SGHTA, CDR2 FQGTGA. Trimming stripped 2 bases from V and 3 bases from J, with 5 bases between. This CDR3 region has 13 residues. The CDR3 here is CASSLAYYNEQFF. CDR3 nucleotide sequence: TGTGCCAGCAGCTTAGCCTACTACAATGAGCAGTTCTTC.

The rearrangement joins TRBV6-2 or TRBV6-3 to TRBJ2-1; D gene uncertain. Germline CDR1 is MNHEY and CDR2 is SVGEGT. The CDR3 covers 16 residues. V lost 0 bases, J lost 0 bases, and 9 bases lay in between. CDR3 amino acids: CASSYSTVFSYNEQFF. The CDR3, as DNA: TGTGCCAGCAGTTACTCGACCGTGTTCTCCTACAATGAGCAGTTCTTC.

V and J are TRBV6-5 and TRBJ2-2; 9 positions agree with TRBD1. V lost 6 bases to trimming and J lost 6 bases; unmatched junction nucleotides: 2. Germline assignment: CDR1 MNHEY and CDR2 SVGAGI. CDR3 length: 13 amino acids. CDR3 DNA sequence: TGTGCCAGCAGAGGACAGGGGTCCGGGGAGCTGTTTTTT. This codes for CASRGQGSGELFF.

This clonotype was found a few times. This chain joins TRBV12-3 or TRBV12-4 and TRBJ1-1; D is perhaps TRBD1 (5 bases). The CDR3 totals 15 residues. The V gene lost 2 bases and the J gene lost 0 bases, with 10 bases spanning the gap. The CDR3 DNA follows: TGTGCCAGCAGTTTACCGGGACTGCTGAACACTGAAGCTTTCTTT. As protein: CASSLPGLLNTEAFF.

In its sample, this clonotype was seen a few times. The V and J genes are TRBV5-1 and TRBJ2-1; 8 nucleotides agree with TRBD2. The germline V gene encodes CDR1 SGHRS and CDR2 YFSETQ. After removal of 0 bases from V and 7 bases from J, the junction contained 9 bases not matched to a gene. The CDR3 covers 16 residues. The CDR3 DNA reads TGCGCCAGCAGCTTGGCTGGCGGGAGGATTCGGAATGAGCAGTTCTTC. This translates into CASSLAGGRIRNEQFF.

In this sample, this clonotype turned up a few times. The gene calls are TRBV4-3 and TRBJ2-4; 9 bases fit TRBD2. J was trimmed by 6 bases and V by 3 bases; bases with no gene match: 6. The CDR3 loop spans 15 amino acids. Germline CDR1 and CDR2: LGHNA and YSLEER. The CDR3 region is CASSQSGSGRNIQYF. As DNA, the CDR3 is TGCGCCAGCAGCCAGTCTGGTAGCGGGAGAAACATTCAGTACTTC.

This clonotype turned up a few times. The chain couples TRBV20-1 to TRBJ2-7; 7 bases agree with TRBD2. The V and J ends lost 6 bases and 3 bases, in that order; junction bases with no gene match: 14. CDR1 and CDR2 (germline): DFQATT, SNEGSKA (reference sequence). The CDR3 is 15 amino acids. CDR3 in DNA: TGCAGTGCCCGTCCTTTCAAACTAGCGTTCTACGAGCAGTACTTC. It specifies CSARPFKLAFYEQYF.

This chain uses TRBV4-2 with TRBJ1-1, with D unclear. Per germline, CDR1 LGHNA and CDR2 YNFKEQ. V lost 1 base, J lost 0 bases, and 9 bases lay in between. CDR3 length: 15 amino acids. CDR3 sequence reads: CASSQVVGVNTEAFF. The CDR3 DNA is TGTGCCAGCAGCCAAGTGGTCGGGGTGAACACTGAAGCTTTCTTT.

This clonotype has only a few counts. The rearrangement uses TRBV5-1 and TRBJ1-2; D call uncertain. Per the germline V gene, CDR1 is SGHRS and CDR2 is YFSETQ. CDR3 size: 11 residues. Trimming stripped 7 bases from V and 2 bases from J, with 6 bases between. CDR3 DNA sequence: TGCGCCAGCGGAGTGAACTATGGCTACACCTTC. Its translation is CASGVNYGYTF.